This TCR beta chain was captured by sequencing in a study of cytomegalovirus exposure and HLA in healthy donors. The length of the CDR3 is 16 residues. Regarding the study as a whole: Per a prior analysis, the majority of TCR beta V segments were productive roughly 87% or roughly 30% of the time.

This clone has a single count. What it recognizes is unknown. Both 60 Vbeta primers and 13 Jbeta primers went into the PCR. Sequencing used immunoSEQ multiplex PCR; TCRdb keeps in-frame clones, though not all of them. The sample has about 98,000 clones, about three quarters seen once; the top ten hold roughly 1.4%. This clonotype was obtained from a man in his forties or fifties in good health and CMV-seronegative. This rearrangement joins TRBV12-2 to TRBJ2-7; the table assigns TRBD1, which was not confirmed against the DNA. TRBV12-2 is a recognized pseudogene. The sequencing input was PBMCs. The CDR3 sequence: CASRFRAGTGRYEQYF. The DNA of the CDR3 is TGTGCAAGTCGCTTCAGAGCCGGGACAGGGAGGTACGAGCAGTACTTC.